This T cell receptor (beta chain) stems from a study of T cells in Graves' hyperthyroidism and ophthalmopathy (dated by TCRdb to between 2018 and 2020). For the wider study: Peripheral blood samples were taken at initial diagnosis, before any treatment was given. Once sampling was done, hyperthyroidism patients were given methimazole at a starting dose of 30 mg daily, whereas ophthalmopathy patients were given high-dose intravenous methylprednisolone. The roughly 99 discovery patients were divided at random into training and test sets in a 7:3 ratio. TCR V-J signatures able to tell the groups apart were searched for in a discovery cohort of 100 or so patients, of whom around 43 had Graves' ophthalmopathy and around 56 had stable Graves' hyperthyroidism. Prospective prediction of ophthalmopathy was tested in an independent validation cohort consisting of some 19 hyperthyroidism patients and approximately 16 patients who later progressed to ophthalmopathy. The paper reports TCR Vbeta CDR3 sequencing of approximately 140 peripheral blood samples: around 41 ophthalmopathy, 70 to 85 hyperthyroidism and 17 progressor patients. In addition, the study compared T-cell repertoires in thyroid tissue and in blood from roughly 6 Graves' hyperthyroidism patients. General study outcomes and caveats: Most expanded thyroid clonotypes (frequency above 0.001) were also found in blood, which suggests that blood repertoires may mirror thyroid immune responses. In validation, the model predicted progression to ophthalmopathy with just under 71% sensitivity and approximately 72% specificity, a median of 6.5 months before onset. Sample size was not statistically predetermined, and blinding of investigators to group allocation was not performed. In cross-validation, a model built on a 13 V-J signature told ophthalmopathy apart from stable hyperthyroidism with approximately 90% sensitivity and around 84% specificity, and in testing the same model reached 80%/75%.

Graves' hyperthyroidism was defined as stable when no progression to ophthalmopathy occurred over 18 months of follow-up. The hyperthyroidism patients were between 18 and 65 years old and newly diagnosed, with a disease duration of less than 2 months. Any patient with an uncontrolled infection, another autoimmune disease, pregnancy or lactation was excluded. Diagnoses were based on clinical symptoms, serum thyroxine and TRAb, thyroid ultrasound and orbital computed tomography. PBMCs were isolated from 10 ml of fresh peripheral blood by Ficoll-Paque density gradient centrifugation. Total RNA was extracted with Trizol reagent, and quality was checked on an Agilent 2100 Bioanalyzer. About this clonotype itself: Its cognate antigen has yet to be identified. Base qualities are not provided; no much larger clone lies one nucleotide away.

The TCR beta CDR3 regions were amplified from RNA transcripts. The first round of RT-PCR for the TCR CDR3 was performed with the HTBI primer set and the Qiagen OneStep RT-PCR kit. Libraries were constructed in a second round of multiplex PCR, after which size selection and purification were carried out. Paired-end sequencing of the libraries was performed with 100 bp reads on an Illumina HiSeq2000. The source study handled its data this way. Raw data were processed with SOAPnuke, discarding reads with adapters, uncalled bases, mean Phred below 15, or no exact constant-primer or identifier match. COPE v1.2.5 was used to merge the high-quality paired reads, and each unique nucleotide sequence was defined as a clonotype. MiTCR v1.1 was used to align clonotypes to the IMGT TRBV, TRBD and TRBJ reference segments. Analysis was restricted to V-J combinations with a frequency above 0.0001, which covered about 99% of repertoires. A TCS score was defined as the ratio of F50 (clonal expansion) to E x V (chaos), with BLOSUM62-based TCRdist applied between CDR3 peptides within each V-J. Welch's t-statistics and random forest reduced several hundred V-J features to 13, which were used in a naive Bayes classifier (R e1071). Using fastp trimming at Q25 and MiXCR clonotype assembly, TCRdb reanalyzed the public sequencing data and kept in-frame beta chains. Duplicate CDR3 protein sequences are folded into a single record with the most common DNA and genes. These V and J calls derive from TCRdb rather than the authors' analysis. The sample profile shows about 290,000 distinct CDR3 sequences; roughly an eighth of them were found once. Jointly, the top ten make up approximately 7.9% of the sample.

The germline V gene (reference sequence) yields LNHNV for CDR1 and YYDKDF for CDR2. The trim is 3 bases for V and 2 bases for J, with a gap of 13 bases between the germline ends. The CDR3, cysteine through phenylalanine, is 15 amino acids long. Only the CDR3 portion is preserved as DNA: 45 bases, with reading frame beginning at the first base. The V and J genes are TRBV15 and TRBJ1-2; TRBD1 is a weak D gene call, 6 bases matching. The sequenced sample was blood. The clonotype comes from a woman aged 40 to 49 with Graves' hyperthyroidism. The CDR3 protein sequence reads: CATSRGGLGNYGYTF. The nucleotide sequence reads as follows: TGTGCCACCAGCAGGGGGGGGCTGGGGAACTATGGCTACACCTTC.